Below, 15 T cell receptor beta chains from the same sample are listed, as sequenced in a study of regulatory T cells in long-lasting Graves disease. Time point: newly diagnosed GD, antithyroid drugs for less than 3 months. The TCR library was made from RNA extracted from PBMCs. Arm-PCR of CDR3 regions with iRepertoire HTBI primers generated TCR beta libraries. MiXCR, applied by TCRdb to the multiplex PCR reads, yields one record per CDR3 protein. The data contain about 440,000 distinct CDR3 sequences, 15% of them singletons. The same sample was also used in a study of T cells in Graves' hyperthyroidism and ophthalmopathy.

The sequenced sample was peripheral blood mononuclear cells (PBMCs), obtained at new diagnosis, from a patient treated with antithyroid drugs. These receptors all stem from a young woman with Graves disease.

With regard to this clonotype: The germline gene is not matched at one end of the junction; a read error may be the cause. The chain couples TRBV15 to TRBJ2-2; D might be TRBD2 (5 bases). From germline, CDR1 is LNHNV and CDR2 YYDKDF (reference sequence). CDR3 size: 15 residues. The CDR3 coding sequence is TGTGCCACCAGCAGAGATCCAACCCCGGGTGGGGAGCCGTTTTTT. This gives the protein CATSRDPTPGGEPFF.

This clonotype was seen a handful of times. V usage is TRBV9 and J usage is TRBJ1-2; the D gene is possibly TRBD1 (6 bases). V dropped 2 bases and J dropped 7 bases, with 12 bases sitting between them. CDR1 and CDR2 (germline): SGDLS, YYNGEE. This CDR3 has 13 residues. The CDR3 protein is CASSVLGAGGYTF. CDR3 DNA sequence: TGTGCCAGCAGCGTTCTGGGGGCCGGTGGCTACACCTTC.

This rearrangement joins TRBV20-1 to TRBJ2-3; 7 bases line up with TRBD1. The DNA end is more similar to TRBJ2-7, so the J call may be wrong. Germline CDR1 is DFQATT and CDR2 is SNEGSKA (reference sequence). The CDR3 loop spans 15 amino acids. The CDR3, as DNA: TGCAGTGCTAGAGAGGGGACAGCTGACTCCTACGAGCAGTACTTC. Its translation is CSAREGTADSYEQYF.

There are many counts of this clonotype. One end of the junction fails to match germline, which may point to a read error. V gene TRBV2 combines with J gene TRBJ2-2; D unclear. The CDR3 runs 10 residues. CDR1 and CDR2 from the germline V gene are SNHLY and FYNNEI. Here the CDR3 reads CASAGRSSLF. DNA for the CDR3: TGTGCCAGCGCTGGGCGGTCTAGTCTTTTT.

The sample holds a few counts of this clonotype. This chain connects TRBV29-1 to TRBJ2-7, with D possibly being TRBD1 or TRBD2 (6 bases each). From germline, CDR1 is SQVTM and CDR2 ANQGSEA. This CDR3 spans 13 amino acids. Trimming pared 1 base from V and 2 bases from J, leaving 9 bases between. CDR3 sequence reads: CSVEVGGAYEQYF. The DNA of the CDR3 is TGCAGCGTTGAAGTGGGGGGCGCCTACGAGCAGTACTTC.

This rearrangement joins TRBV7-2 to TRBJ1-5; D gene ambiguous. CDR3 length equals 13 residues. V lost 2 bases, J lost 5 bases, and 7 bases lay in between. Germline-derived CDR1 and CDR2 are SGHTA and FQGNSA. CDR3 loop: CASSLLFDQPQHF. The CDR3 nucleotides read TGTGCCAGCAGCTTACTCTTTGATCAGCCCCAGCATTTT.

This clonotype was seen a handful of times. The genes are TRBV5-1 and TRBJ2-3; 11 nucleotides align to TRBD2. The J call may not be correct, given that the DNA end is closer to TRBJ2-7. CDR1 is SGHRS, CDR2 YFSETQ, per germline. The CDR3 contains 15 residues. The CDR3 region is CASTQVAGGPDEQYF. The CDR3 DNA follows: TGCGCCAGCACCCAAGTAGCGGGAGGGCCGGACGAGCAGTACTTC.

The rearrangement links TRBV6-5 to TRBJ2-3, with D possibly being TRBD2 (6 bases). Germline V lookup: CDR1 MNHEY, CDR2 SVGAGI. The CDR3 has 14 residues. V was trimmed by 0 bases and J by 8 bases, leaving 12 bases between them. CDR3 coding DNA: TGTGCCAGCAGTTACTCGATGGGCGGGATTACGCAGTATTTT. This codes for CASSYSMGGITQYF.

The chain uses TRBV19 and TRBJ2-3; no clear D gene. The CDR3 is made up of 14 amino acids. V was pared by 5 bases and J by 3 bases, with 12 bases between. Germline V CDR1 and CDR2: LNHDA, SQIVND (reference sequence). The CDR3 nucleotides are TGTGCCAGTAGTCGGACCATCGAGACAGATACGCAGTATTTT. It codes for CASSRTIETDTQYF.

About this clonotype: A much larger clone differs by one base, so this may be a read error. The chain recombines TRBV5-1 with TRBJ1-4; D remains ambiguous. The CDR3 length is 12 residues. Between the trimmed V and J ends, which lost 7 bases and 7 bases, there was a span of 11 bases. Germline V gene lookup returns CDR1 SGHRS and CDR2 YFSETQ. CDR3 residues: CASREASEKLFF. CDR3 sequence (DNA): TGCGCCAGCCGGGAGGCTAGTGAAAAACTGTTTTTT.

This clonotype appeared many times. The rearrangement joins TRBV7-2 to TRBJ2-1; no clear D gene. Trimming pared 1 base from V and 6 bases from J, leaving 7 bases between. This CDR3 contains 13 residues. CDR1 SGHTA and CDR2 FQGNSA come from the germline V gene. The CDR3 region is CASSLGMGNEQFF. CDR3 bases: TGTGCCAGCAGCTTAGGAATGGGCAATGAGCAGTTCTTC.

At least ten counts were recorded for this clonotype. J is TRBJ2-5 and V is TRBV7-3; no reliable D call. CDR3 length: 13 amino acids. Germline CDR1 SGHTA, CDR2 FQGTGA. V lost 4 bases and J lost 2, with 8 bases in between. CDR3: CASSSGRQETQYF. In DNA form, the CDR3 reads TGTGCCAGCAGCTCTGGCAGGCAAGAGACCCAGTACTTC.

This clonotype was counted ten times or more. This chain links TRBV3-1 with TRBJ1-2; possibly TRBD1 for D (6 bases). Germline CDR1 LGHDT, CDR2 YNNKEL (reference sequence). The CDR3 loop spans 15 amino acids. V lost 0 bases, J lost 5 bases, and 13 bases lay in between. CDR3 residues: CASSQDGRGGYGYTF. The DNA for the CDR3 is TGTGCCAGCAGCCAAGATGGAAGAGGGGGTTATGGCTACACCTTC.

This clonotype occurred many times. This chain connects TRBV3-1 to TRBJ2-1, with 11 bases that match TRBD2. This CDR3 is built from 18 residues. Germline loops: CDR1 LGHDT, CDR2 YNNKEL (reference sequence). V trimming: 2 bases; J trimming: 3 bases; junction bases outside the gene matches: 9. CDR3 nucleotide sequence: TGTGCCAGCAGCCAACTCACAGGCGGACTAGCGGGCTACAATGAGCAGTTCTTC. Translation gives CASSQLTGGLAGYNEQFF.

This clonotype was seen more than once but under ten times. Possible read error: a much larger clone is one base away. This chain joins TRBV6-4 and TRBJ2-7; D may be TRBD2 (6 bases). Trimming removed 5 bases from V and 1 base from J, with 15 bases in between. This CDR3 comprises 15 residues. Germline CDR1 is MRHNA and CDR2 is SNTAGT. The CDR3 DNA sequence: TGTGCCAGCAGTTATAAAGCCGGGACTTCCTACGAGCAGTACTTC. Its protein is CASSYKAGTSYEQYF.